The T cell receptor (beta chain) described here comes from a study of glioma-infiltrating T cells. Germline CDR1 and CDR2: MNHEY and SMNVEV (reference sequence). With 11 bases removed from V and 0 bases from J, the gap between germline ends came to 17 bases. The CDR3 extends over 15 amino acids. As concerns this clonotype: Given the absence of the conserved phenylalanine or tryptophan at the CDR3 end, a read error is likely.

Using RNA template, CDR3s of TCR alpha and beta were amplified with iRepertoire arm-PCR. Each CDR3 protein is one row after TCRdb ran MiXCR on the multiplex PCR reads. The sample has about 2,500 distinct CDR3 sequences, 60% to 75% seen once. The TCR sequence derives from a human donor with low-grade glioma or glioblastoma, undergoing nonglioma brain surgery, or in good health (not recorded which). The V gene is TRBV27, the J gene TRBJ2-1; either TRBD1 or TRBD2 may supply D (6 bases each). Source material: glioma tissue, nonneoplastic brain tissue, or PBMCs (not recorded which). CDR3 loop: CACSLGGGSYNEQFL. In DNA form, the CDR3 reads TGTGCCTGTAGTTTAGGGGGAGGCTCCTACAATGAGCAGTTCCTC.